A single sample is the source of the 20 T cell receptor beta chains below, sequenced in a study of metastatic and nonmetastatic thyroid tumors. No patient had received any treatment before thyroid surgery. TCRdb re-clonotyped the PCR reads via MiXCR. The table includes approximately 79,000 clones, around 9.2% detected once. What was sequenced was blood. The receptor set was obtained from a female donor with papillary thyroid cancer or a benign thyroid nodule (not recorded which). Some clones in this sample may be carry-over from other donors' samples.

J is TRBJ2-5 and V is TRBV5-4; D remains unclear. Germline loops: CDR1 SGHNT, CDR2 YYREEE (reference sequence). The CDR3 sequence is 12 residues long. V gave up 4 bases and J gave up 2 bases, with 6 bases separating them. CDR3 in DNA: TGTGCCAGCAGCCGGGTTCAAGAGACCCAGTACTTC. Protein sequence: CASSRVQETQYF. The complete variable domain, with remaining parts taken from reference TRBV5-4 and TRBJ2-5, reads ETGVTQSPTHLIKTRGQQVTLRCSSQSGHNTVSWYQQALGQGPQFIFQYYREEENGRGNFPPRFSGLQFPNYSSELNVNALELDDSALYLCASSRVQETQYFGPGTRLLVL.

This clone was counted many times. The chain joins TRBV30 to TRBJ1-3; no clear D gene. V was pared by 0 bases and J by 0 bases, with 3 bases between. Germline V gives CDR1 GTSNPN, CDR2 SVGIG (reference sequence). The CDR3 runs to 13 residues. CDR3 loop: CAWSVDSGNTIYF. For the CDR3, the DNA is TGTGCCTGGAGTGTAGACTCTGGAAACACCATATATTTT.

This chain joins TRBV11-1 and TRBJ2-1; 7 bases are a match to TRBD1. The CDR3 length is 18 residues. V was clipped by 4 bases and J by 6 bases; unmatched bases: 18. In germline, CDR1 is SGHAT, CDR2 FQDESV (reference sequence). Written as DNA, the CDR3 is TGTGCCAGCAGCTACAGCAACGGACACAGGGGACCTTTCAATGAGCAGTTCTTC. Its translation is CASSYSNGHRGPFNEQFF.

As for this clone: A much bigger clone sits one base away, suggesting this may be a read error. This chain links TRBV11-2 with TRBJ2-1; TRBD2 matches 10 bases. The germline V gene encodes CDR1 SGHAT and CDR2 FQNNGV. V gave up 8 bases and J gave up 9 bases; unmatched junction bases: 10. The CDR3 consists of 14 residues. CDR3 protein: CASYPSGGAGEQFF. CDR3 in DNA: TGTGCCAGCTACCCCAGCGGGGGGGCGGGTGAGCAGTTCTTC.

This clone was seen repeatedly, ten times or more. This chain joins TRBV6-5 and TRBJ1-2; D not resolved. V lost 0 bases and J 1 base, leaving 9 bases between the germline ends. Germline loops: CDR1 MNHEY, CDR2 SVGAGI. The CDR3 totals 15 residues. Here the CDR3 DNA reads TGTGCCAGCAGTTACTCGAAGCCAGTTAACTATGGCTACACCTTC. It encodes CASSYSKPVNYGYTF.

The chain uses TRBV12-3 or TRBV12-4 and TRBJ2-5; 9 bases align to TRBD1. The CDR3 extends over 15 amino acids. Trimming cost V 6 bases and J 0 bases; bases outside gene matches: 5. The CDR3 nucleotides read TGTGCCAGCAGCCCCGGGACAGGGTACCAAGAGACCCAGTACTTC. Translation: CASSPGTGYQETQYF.

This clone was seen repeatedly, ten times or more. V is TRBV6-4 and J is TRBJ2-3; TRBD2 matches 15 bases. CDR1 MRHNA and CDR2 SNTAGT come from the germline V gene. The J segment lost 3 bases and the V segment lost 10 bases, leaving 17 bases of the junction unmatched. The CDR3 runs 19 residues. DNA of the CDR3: TGTGCCACCTCAGGCGACTCCGGGACTAGCGGGGGGCGGACAGATACGCAGTATTTT. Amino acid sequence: CATSGDSGTSGGRTDTQYF.

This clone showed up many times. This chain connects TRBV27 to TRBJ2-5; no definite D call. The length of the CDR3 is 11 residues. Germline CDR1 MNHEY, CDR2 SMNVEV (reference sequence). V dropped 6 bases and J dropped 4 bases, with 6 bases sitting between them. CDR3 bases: TGTGCCAGCAGATCTTTAGAGACCCAGTACTTC. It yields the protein CASRSLETQYF.

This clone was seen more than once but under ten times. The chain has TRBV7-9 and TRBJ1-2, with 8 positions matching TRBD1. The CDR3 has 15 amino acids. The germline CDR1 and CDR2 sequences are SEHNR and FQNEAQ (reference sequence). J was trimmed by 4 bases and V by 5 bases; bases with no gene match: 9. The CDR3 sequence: CASSASDREGYGYTF. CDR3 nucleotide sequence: TGTGCCAGCAGCGCCTCGGACAGGGAGGGCTATGGCTACACCTTC. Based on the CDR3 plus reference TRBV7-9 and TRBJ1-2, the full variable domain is DTGVSQNPRHKITKRGQNVTFRCDPISEHNRLYWYRQTLGQGPEFLTYFQNEAQLEKSRLLSDRFSAERPKGSFSTLEIQRTEQGDSAMYLCASSASDREGYGYTFGSGTRLTVV.

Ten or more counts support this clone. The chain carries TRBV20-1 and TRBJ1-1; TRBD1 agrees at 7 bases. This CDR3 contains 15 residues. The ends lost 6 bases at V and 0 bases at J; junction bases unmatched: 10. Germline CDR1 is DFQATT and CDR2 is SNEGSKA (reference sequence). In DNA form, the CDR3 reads TGCAGTGCAACCGCAGGCAGGGGGTTGAACACTGAAGCTTTCTTT. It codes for CSATAGRGLNTEAFF.

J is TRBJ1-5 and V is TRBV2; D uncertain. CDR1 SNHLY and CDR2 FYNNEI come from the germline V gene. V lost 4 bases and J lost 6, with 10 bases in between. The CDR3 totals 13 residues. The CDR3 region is CASSAEESQPQHF. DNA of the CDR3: TGTGCCAGCAGTGCGGAGGAGTCTCAGCCCCAGCATTTT. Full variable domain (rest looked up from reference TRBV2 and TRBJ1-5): EPEVTQTPSHQVTQMGQEVILRCVPISNHLYFYWYRQILGQKVEFLVSFYNNEISEKSEIFDDQFSVERPDGSNFTLKIRSTKLEDSAMYFCASSAEESQPQHFGDGTRLSIL.

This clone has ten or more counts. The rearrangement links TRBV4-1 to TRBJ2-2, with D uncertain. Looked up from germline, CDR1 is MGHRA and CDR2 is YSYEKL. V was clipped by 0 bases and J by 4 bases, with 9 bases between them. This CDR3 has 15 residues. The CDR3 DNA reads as TGCGCCAGCAGCCAAGAGGCGAGCCTCACCGGGGAGCTGTTTTTT. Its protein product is CASSQEASLTGELFF.

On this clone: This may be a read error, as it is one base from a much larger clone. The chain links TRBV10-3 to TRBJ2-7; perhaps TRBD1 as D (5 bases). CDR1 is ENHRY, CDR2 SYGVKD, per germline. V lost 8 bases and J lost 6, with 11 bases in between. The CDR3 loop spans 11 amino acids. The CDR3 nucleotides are TGTGCCATCGCTGAACAGGCCGAGCAGTACTTC. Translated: CAIAEQAEQYF.

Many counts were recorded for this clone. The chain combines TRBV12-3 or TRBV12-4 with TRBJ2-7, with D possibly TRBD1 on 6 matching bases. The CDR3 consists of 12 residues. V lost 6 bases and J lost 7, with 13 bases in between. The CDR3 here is CASSSGQREQYF. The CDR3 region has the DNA TGTGCCAGCAGCAGCGGACAGCGGGAGCAGTACTTC.

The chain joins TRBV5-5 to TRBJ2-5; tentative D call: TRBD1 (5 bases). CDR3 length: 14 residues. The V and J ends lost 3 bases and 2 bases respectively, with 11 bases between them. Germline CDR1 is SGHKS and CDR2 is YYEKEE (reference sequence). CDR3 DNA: TGTGCCAGCAGCTCAGGGCCGGATCAAGAGACCCAGTACTTC. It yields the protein CASSSGPDQETQYF.

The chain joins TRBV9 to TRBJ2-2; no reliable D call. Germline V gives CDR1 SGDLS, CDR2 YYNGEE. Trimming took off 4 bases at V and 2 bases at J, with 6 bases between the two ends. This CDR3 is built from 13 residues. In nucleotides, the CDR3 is TGTGCCAGCAGCCCCTTTAACACCGGGGAGCTGTTTTTT. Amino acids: CASSPFNTGELFF.

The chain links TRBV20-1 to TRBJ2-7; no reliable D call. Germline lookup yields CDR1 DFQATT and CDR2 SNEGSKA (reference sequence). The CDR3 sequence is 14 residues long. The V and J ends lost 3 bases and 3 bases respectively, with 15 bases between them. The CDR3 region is CSASPDSGNYEQYF. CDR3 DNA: TGCAGTGCTAGCCCTGACTCTGGGAACTACGAGCAGTACTTC.

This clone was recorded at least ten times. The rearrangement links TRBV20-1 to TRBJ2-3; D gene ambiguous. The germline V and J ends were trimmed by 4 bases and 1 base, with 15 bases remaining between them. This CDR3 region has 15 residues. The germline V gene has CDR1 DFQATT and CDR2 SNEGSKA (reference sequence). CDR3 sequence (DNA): TGCAGTGCTACCTCGGCGAGGAAGGGCACAGATACGCAGTATTTT. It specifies CSATSARKGTDTQYF.

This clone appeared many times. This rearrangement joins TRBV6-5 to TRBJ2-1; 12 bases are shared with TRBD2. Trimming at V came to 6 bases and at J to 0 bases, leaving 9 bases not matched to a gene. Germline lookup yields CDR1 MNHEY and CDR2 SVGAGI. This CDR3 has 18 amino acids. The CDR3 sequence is CASRVLAGGLSSYNEQFF. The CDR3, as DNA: TGTGCCAGCAGAGTACTAGCGGGGGGCTTGAGCTCCTACAATGAGCAGTTCTTC.

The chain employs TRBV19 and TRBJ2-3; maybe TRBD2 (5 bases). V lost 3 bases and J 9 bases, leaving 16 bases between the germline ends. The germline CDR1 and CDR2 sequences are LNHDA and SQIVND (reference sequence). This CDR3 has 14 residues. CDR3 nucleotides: TGTGCCAGTAGTATTCTTGAGGGAAAGATCACGCAGTATTTT. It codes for CASSILEGKITQYF.